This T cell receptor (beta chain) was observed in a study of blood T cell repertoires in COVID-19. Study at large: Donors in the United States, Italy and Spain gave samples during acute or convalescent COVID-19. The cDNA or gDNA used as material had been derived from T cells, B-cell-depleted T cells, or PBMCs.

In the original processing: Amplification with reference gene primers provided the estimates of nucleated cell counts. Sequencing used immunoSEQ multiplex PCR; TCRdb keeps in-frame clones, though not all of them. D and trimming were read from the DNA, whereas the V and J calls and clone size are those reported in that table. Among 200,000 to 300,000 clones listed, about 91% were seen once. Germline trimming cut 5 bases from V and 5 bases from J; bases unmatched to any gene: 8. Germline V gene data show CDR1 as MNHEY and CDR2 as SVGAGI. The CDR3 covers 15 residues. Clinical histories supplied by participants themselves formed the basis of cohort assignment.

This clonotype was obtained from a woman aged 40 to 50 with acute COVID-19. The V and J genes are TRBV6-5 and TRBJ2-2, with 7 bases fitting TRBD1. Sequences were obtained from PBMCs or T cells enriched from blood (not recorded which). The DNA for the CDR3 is TGTGCCAGCAGTCTGCTCGGACAGGCAACCGGGGAGCTGTTTTTT. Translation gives CASSLLGQATGELFF.